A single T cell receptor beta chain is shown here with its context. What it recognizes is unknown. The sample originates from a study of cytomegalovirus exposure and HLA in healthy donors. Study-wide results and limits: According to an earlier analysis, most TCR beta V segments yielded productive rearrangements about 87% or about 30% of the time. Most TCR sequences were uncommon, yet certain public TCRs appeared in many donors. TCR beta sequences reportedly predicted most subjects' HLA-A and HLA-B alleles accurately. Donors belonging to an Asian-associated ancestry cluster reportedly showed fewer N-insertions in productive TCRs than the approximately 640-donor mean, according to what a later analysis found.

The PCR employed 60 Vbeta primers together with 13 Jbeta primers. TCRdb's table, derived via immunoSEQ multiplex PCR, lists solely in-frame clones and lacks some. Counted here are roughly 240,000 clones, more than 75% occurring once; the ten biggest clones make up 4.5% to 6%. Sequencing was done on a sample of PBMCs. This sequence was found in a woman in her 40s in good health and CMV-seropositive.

CDR3 loop: CASSLSRTNRTETQYF. The CDR3 region has the DNA TGTGCCAGCAGCTTAAGCCGGACTAATCGAACAGAGACCCAGTACTTC. The rearrangement links TRBV7-9 to TRBJ2-5; D is possibly TRBD2 (6 bases). The ends were cut back, 2 bases at V and 4 bases at J, with 17 bases in the middle. CDR1 SEHNR and CDR2 FQNEAQ come from the germline V gene (reference sequence). The CDR3 has 16 residues.